Following are 21 T cell receptor beta chains from one sample sequenced in a study of early T cells in non-severe SARS-CoV-2 infection. Via MiXCR, TCRdb re-called the 5' RACE reads, giving one row per CDR3 protein. Among approximately 85,000 distinct CDR3 sequences, about 12% were seen once, and the ten largest hold approximately 7%. Sequencing was performed on whole blood. The source is an adult who was a healthcare worker with PCR-confirmed SARS-CoV-2 infection or an uninfected control (not recorded which).

The chain is built from TRBV6-5 and TRBJ2-4, with no clear D. This CDR3 region has 13 residues. The ends were cut back, 3 bases at V and 6 bases at J, with 9 bases in the middle. CDR1 is MNHEY, CDR2 SVGAGI, per germline. CDR3 protein: CASSYSDGNIQYF. The DNA of the CDR3 is TGTGCCAGCAGTTATAGTGATGGAAACATTCAGTACTTC.

This clonotype was counted a few times. This chain uses TRBV5-4 with TRBJ2-3, with 7 bases fitting TRBD2. The CDR3 covers 15 residues. Germline V gene data show CDR1 as SGHNT and CDR2 as YYREEE (reference sequence). V shed 4 bases, J shed 0 bases, and the junction held 5 bases outside the gene matches. The CDR3 loop reads CASSLSLASTDTQYF. The DNA of the CDR3 is TGTGCCAGCAGCCTGTCACTAGCGAGCACAGATACGCAGTATTTT.

The chain joins TRBV6-1 to TRBJ2-3, with 10 nucleotides matching TRBD2. Germline V gives CDR1 MNHNS, CDR2 SASEGT. The CDR3 consists of 16 residues. Trimming at V came to 3 bases and at J to 4 bases, leaving 7 bases not matched to a gene. The CDR3 DNA reads TGTGCCAGCAGTGAGGGTAGCGGGAGGAGGGCAGATACGCAGTATTTT. This gives the protein CASSEGSGRRADTQYF.

This chain links TRBV12-5 with TRBJ2-1, with TRBD1 matching 7 bases. The V segment lost 4 bases and the J segment 12 bases; nucleotides outside the gene matches: 6. The CDR3 is 12 residues long. Germline lookup yields CDR1 LGHNT and CDR2 FRNRAP. CDR3 sequence reads: CASGWGRDRQFF. In DNA, the CDR3 is TGTGCTAGTGGTTGGGGACGGGACAGGCAGTTCTTC.

This clonotype was observed at least ten times. V is TRBV3-1 and J is TRBJ2-7, with D uncertain. V was clipped by 3 bases and J by 5 bases, with 8 bases between them. The CDR3 is 12 amino acids. The V gene's germline CDR1 is LGHDT and CDR2 YNNKEL (reference sequence). The CDR3 loop reads CASSHSRDEQYF. The CDR3 DNA reads TGTGCCAGCAGCCATTCTCGGGACGAGCAGTACTTC.

This clonotype was seen just once. The chain carries TRBV12-3 or TRBV12-4 and TRBJ2-1; a possible D gene is TRBD1 (6 bases). The germline V and J ends were trimmed by 5 bases and 4 bases, with 6 bases remaining between them. This CDR3 comprises 12 residues. The CDR3 spells CASSQGYNEQFF. The DNA for the CDR3 is TGTGCCAGCAGTCAGGGGTACAATGAGCAGTTCTTC.

This clonotype was observed a handful of times. The rearrangement uses TRBV5-1 and TRBJ2-3; TRBD2 aligns across 14 bases. Germline trimming cut 3 bases from V and 4 bases from J; bases unmatched to any gene: 7. This CDR3 comprises 17 residues. Germline V CDR1 and CDR2: SGHRS, YFSETQ. The CDR3 sequence is CASSWGLAGVGADTQYF. The CDR3 region has the DNA TGCGCCAGCAGCTGGGGACTAGCGGGAGTTGGGGCAGATACGCAGTATTTT.

The chain employs TRBV30 and TRBJ2-2; D gene ambiguous. V lost 2 bases and J lost 6, with 7 bases in between. There are 12 residues in the CDR3. CDR1 and CDR2 (germline): GTSNPN, SVGIG (reference sequence). CDR3 region: CAWSPRAGELFF. CDR3 nucleotides: TGTGCCTGGAGTCCTCGGGCCGGGGAGCTGTTTTTT.

This clonotype was seen a handful of times. The genes are TRBV9 and TRBJ2-3, with 9 bases identical to TRBD2. Losses at the gene ends were 3 bases for V and 4 bases for J; bases not matched to a gene: 9. This CDR3 has 16 amino acids. Per the germline V gene, CDR1 is SGDLS and CDR2 is YYNGEE. CDR3 loop: CASSGYEAGGPDTQYF. CDR3 in DNA: TGTGCCAGCAGCGGTTATGAAGCGGGAGGCCCAGATACGCAGTATTTT.

Ten or more counts support this clonotype. The chain combines TRBV9 with TRBJ1-6; D is possibly TRBD1 (5 bases). Germline loops: CDR1 SGDLS, CDR2 YYNGEE. Deletions cut 0 bases from V and 3 bases from J, with 7 bases between. This CDR3 is 15 amino acids long. CDR3 amino acids: CASSVADSYNSPLHF. The DNA of the CDR3 is TGTGCCAGCAGCGTAGCCGACAGCTATAATTCACCCCTCCACTTT.

The chain combines TRBV20-1 with TRBJ1-5; D gene unclear. Germline V gene lookup returns CDR1 DFQATT and CDR2 SNEGSKA (reference sequence). V gave up 1 base and J gave up 6 bases, with 16 bases separating them. The CDR3 is 15 amino acids. CDR3 DNA sequence: TGCAGTGCTAGAGGGGAGCCTCTACTCGGTCAGCCCCAGCATTTT. The encoded protein is CSARGEPLLGQPQHF.

This clonotype was recorded a few times. A read error may produce the germline difference seen at one junction end. The gene calls are TRBV7-2 and TRBJ2-3, with 7 bases fitting TRBD2. Germline-derived CDR1 and CDR2 are SGHTA and FQGNSA. The CDR3 spans 14 residues. CDR3 nucleotide sequence: TGTGCCAGCAGACCAGAGGCGGGAGCGGGGAAAGGGGATTTT. Amino acid sequence: CASRPEAGAGKGDF.

There are a few counts of this clonotype. The V call is TRBV5-4, the J call TRBJ2-7; 7 bases match TRBD2. This CDR3 is built from 16 residues. The ends lost 0 bases at V and 2 bases at J; junction bases unmatched: 8. Germline CDR1 reads SGHNT; CDR2 reads YYREEE (reference sequence). The CDR3 region has the DNA TGTGCCAGCAGCTTGGGGGCCGGGACTACAACCTACGAGCAGTACTTC. Protein product: CASSLGAGTTTYEQYF. The entire variable domain, with the rest obtained from reference TRBV5-4 and TRBJ2-7, is as follows: ETGVTQSPTHLIKTRGQQVTLRCSSQSGHNTVSWYQQALGQGPQFIFQYYREEENGRGNFPPRFSGLQFPNYSSELNVNALELDDSALYLCASSLGAGTTTYEQYFGPGTRLTVT.

The chain uses TRBV10-2 and TRBJ1-2, with 11 bases fitting TRBD1. V gave up 6 bases and J gave up 4 bases; unmatched junction bases: 4. CDR1 is WSHSY and CDR2 is SAAADI in the germline V gene. This CDR3 contains 14 residues. The CDR3 DNA reads TGCGCCAGCAGCCTCGGACAGGGGGCCTATGGCTACACCTTC. This sequence encodes CASSLGQGAYGYTF.

The genes are TRBV29-1 and TRBJ2-1; TRBD2 agrees at 10 bases. The V segment lost 7 bases and the J segment 0 bases; nucleotides outside the gene matches: 6. CDR1 and CDR2 (germline): SQVTM, ANQGSEA. This CDR3 spans 15 amino acids. This chain's CDR3 is CSASGGASSYNEQFF. The DNA for the CDR3 is TGCAGCGCTAGCGGGGGCGCCAGCTCCTACAATGAGCAGTTCTTC.

The sample holds a few counts of this clonotype. CDR3 residues: CASSLGPGDLYNEQFF. The CDR3 DNA is TGTGCCAGCAGCTTAGGTCCGGGGGACCTTTACAATGAGCAGTTCTTC. The rearrangement uses TRBV7-2 and TRBJ2-1; a possible D gene is TRBD2 (6 bases). V lost 1 base to trimming and J lost 4 bases, with 14 bases between them. From germline, CDR1 is SGHTA and CDR2 FQGNSA. This CDR3 is 16 amino acids long.

V usage is TRBV12-3 or TRBV12-4 and J usage is TRBJ1-3; D is possibly TRBD1 (6 bases). The V end lost 6 bases, the J end lost 4 bases, and 10 bases lay between the germline ends. CDR3 size: 13 residues. The CDR3 here is CASSTGTGNTIYF. The CDR3 DNA reads TGTGCCAGCAGCACAGGGACCGGAAACACCATATATTTT.

This clonotype was detected a few times. The gene calls are TRBV5-1 and TRBJ2-5; the match to TRBD1 covers 9 bases. Trimming cost V 4 bases and J 4 bases; bases outside gene matches: 2. Germline V gene sequence: CDR1 SGHRS, CDR2 YFSETQ. The CDR3 consists of 13 residues. Here the CDR3 reads CASSVGQGETQYF. The CDR3 coding sequence is TGCGCCAGCAGCGTGGGACAGGGAGAGACCCAGTACTTC.

The rearrangement uses TRBV3-1 and TRBJ1-5; D gene uncertain. This CDR3 comprises 16 residues. Germline loops: CDR1 LGHDT, CDR2 YNNKEL (reference sequence). The V gene lost 0 bases and the J gene lost 2 bases, with 11 bases spanning the gap. CDR3 bases: TGTGCCAGCAGCCAAGAACGGGGAGGAGGCAATCAGCCCCAGCATTTT. It specifies CASSQERGGGNQPQHF.

There are a few counts of this clonotype. The CDR3 bases are TGTGCCAGCAGCTTGGGACAGGGTAATTCACCCCTCCACTTT. Encoded protein: CASSLGQGNSPLHF. The chain links TRBV5-4 to TRBJ1-6; 7 nucleotides line up with TRBD1. This CDR3 contains 14 residues. Looked up from germline, CDR1 is SGHNT and CDR2 is YYREEE (reference sequence). Trimming at V came to 0 bases and at J to 6 bases, leaving 0 bases not matched to a gene.

This chain joins TRBV3-1 and TRBJ1-2; D is unresolved. The length of the CDR3 is 14 residues. The germline V and J ends were trimmed by 1 base and 2 bases, with 8 bases remaining between them. The germline CDR1 and CDR2 sequences are LGHDT and YNNKEL (reference sequence). Here the CDR3 reads CASSQAQLNYGYTF. The CDR3 DNA follows: TGTGCCAGCAGCCAAGCACAACTGAACTATGGCTACACCTTC.